What follows describes a single TCR beta chain. The target antigen is unknown. With autoimmune disease history or systemic immunosuppression, patients were excluded. The data belong to a study of OX40 agonist ivuxolimab in advanced cancers. At the level of the study: All patients had ivuxolimab intravenously every 2 weeks at 0.01 to 10 mg/kg. Partial responses were achieved by three patients, one with hepatocellular carcinoma and two with cutaneous melanoma. Study observations and caveats: CD8+ T cells averaged more expanded clones than CD4+.

The repertoire was sequenced with immunoSEQ multiplex PCR; TCRdb's copy has only in-frame clones and lacks some. The sample lists about 80,000 clones, 85% to 95% seen once, with roughly 4.9% in the top ten. The V gene's germline CDR1 is SGHRS and CDR2 YFSETQ. The CDR3 extends over 18 amino acids. With 4 bases clipped from V and 2 bases from J, the junction kept 12 bases outside the gene matches. The chain has TRBV5-1 and TRBJ2-3; TRBD1 matches 11 bases. This TCR was sampled from an adult with an advanced solid tumor such as melanoma, head and neck, liver or kidney cancer. This specimen consisted of CD4+ or CD8+ T cells sorted from blood, obtained in a trial of the OX40 agonist ivuxolimab. CDR3 protein: CASSLTPGQGDYTDTQYF. DNA for the CDR3: TGCGCCAGCAGCCTAACCCCGGGACAGGGGGATTACACAGATACGCAGTATTTT.